This TCR beta chain originates from a study of blood T cell repertoires in COVID-19. The authors' processing: The assay estimated nucleated cells by amplifying reference gene primers. Produced via immunoSEQ multiplex PCR; TCRdb's table is partial and in-frame only. The D gene and trimming were derived from the DNA, and the V and J assignments and clone size from that table. This table holds 50,000 to 70,000 clones, approximately 83% found once. Patients of the Seattle cohort, enrolled during active infection, were followed longitudinally. The sequence derives from an older man with COVID-19, enrolled during active disease. The sample taken for sequencing was peripheral blood.

The CDR3 spells CASSGRGASTDTQYF. The CDR3 region has the DNA TGTGCCAGCAGCGGGCGGGGGGCTAGCACAGATACGCAGTATTTT. The chain couples TRBV6-2 or TRBV6-3 to TRBJ2-3; 8 bases are shared with TRBD2. V was clipped by 6 bases and J by 0 bases; unmatched bases: 5. The CDR3 length is 15 residues. Germline CDR1 MNHEY, CDR2 SVGEGT.